This T cell receptor (beta chain) was recorded in a study of T cell repertoires in cytomegalovirus infection. Study context: Public TCR beta signatures were indicative of both CMV infection and a matching HLA type. Findings of the study overall: It was HLA-C-restricted CMV-specific TCR beta clonotypes that dominated the response ex vivo.

The sample holds many counts of this clonotype. What it recognizes is unknown. MiXCR, run by TCRdb on the reads, gives a single entry per CDR3 protein. In the table there are around 530,000 distinct CDR3 sequences, more than 15% of which are singletons. Germline CDR1 reads MNHEY; CDR2 reads SVGAGI. The germline V and J ends were trimmed by 8 bases and 0 bases, with 10 bases remaining between them. The CDR3 runs 13 residues. The origin of this receptor is a human donor in good health (CMV status not recorded). Some clones in this sample may be carry-over from other donors' samples. The sequenced sample was CD8+ T cells from PBMCs. The gene calls are TRBV6-5 and TRBJ2-5; no reliable D call. DNA of the CDR3: TGTGCCAGCGGACCCCATTACCAAGAGACCCAGTACTTC. Protein: CASGPHYQETQYF.